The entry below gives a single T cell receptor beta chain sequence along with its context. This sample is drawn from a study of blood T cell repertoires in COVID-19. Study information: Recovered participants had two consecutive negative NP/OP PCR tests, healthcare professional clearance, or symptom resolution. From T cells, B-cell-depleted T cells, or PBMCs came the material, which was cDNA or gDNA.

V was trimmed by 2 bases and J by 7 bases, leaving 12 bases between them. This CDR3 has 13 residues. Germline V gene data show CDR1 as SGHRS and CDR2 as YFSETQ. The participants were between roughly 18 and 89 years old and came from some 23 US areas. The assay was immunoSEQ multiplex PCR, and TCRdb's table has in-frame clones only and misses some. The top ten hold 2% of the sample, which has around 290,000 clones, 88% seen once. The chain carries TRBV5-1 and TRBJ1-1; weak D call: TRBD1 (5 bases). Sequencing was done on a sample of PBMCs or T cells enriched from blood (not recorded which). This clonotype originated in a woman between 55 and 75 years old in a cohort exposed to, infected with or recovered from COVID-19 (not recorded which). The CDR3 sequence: CASSFLNGGEAFF. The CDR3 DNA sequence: TGCGCCAGCAGCTTCCTAAACGGGGGTGAAGCTTTCTTT.